The rows below give T cell receptor beta chains drawn from one sample of a study of blood T cell repertoires in COVID-19. The repertoire was sequenced with immunoSEQ multiplex PCR; TCRdb's copy has only in-frame clones and lacks some. The sample contains some 200,000 clones, 80% to 90% of which appear only once. The sequenced sample consisted of peripheral blood. The receptors originated from an elderly woman with COVID-19, enrolled during active disease. Both conserved end residues are part of each CDR3. The D gene is left open where the match is weak. Clone size is not always given. Where it is, it says once, few, many or a class for expanded clones.

TRBJ2-7	TRBD1	-	TRBV5-1	CASTLDRAGEQYF	TGCGCCAGCACCTTGGACAGGGCGGGCGAGCAGTACTTC
TRBJ1-1	TRBD1	-	TRBV28	CASSPTGVGTEAFF	TGTGCCAGCAGTCCAACAGGGGTGGGCACTGAAGCTTTCTTT
TRBJ1-5	-	-	TRBV6-6	CASSSAQGLGQPQHF	TGTGCCAGCAGCTCAGCGCAGGGATTAGGGCAGCCCCAGCATTTT
TRBJ2-3	TRBD2	-	TRBV18	CASSPPAGGGAGDTQYF	TGTGCCAGCTCACCACCGGCGGGCGGGGGGGCCGGAGATACGCAGTATTTT
TRBJ2-3	TRBD2	-	TRBV5-1	CASSLGLAGTTDTQYF	TGCGCCAGCAGCTTGGGACTAGCGGGGACCACAGATACGCAGTATTTT
TRBJ1-2	-	-	TRBV6-5	CASVGGLGYSHGYTF	TGTGCCAGCGTGGGAGGTTTGGGTTATAGTCATGGCTACACCTTC
TRBJ1-5	TRBD1	once	TRBV6-1	CASSDGTGSGIQPQHF	TGTGCCAGCAGTGATGGGACAGGGAGTGGGATTCAGCCCCAGCATTTT
TRBJ2-1	-	-	TRBV7-2	CASSLGGPSYNEQFF	TGTGCCAGCAGCTTAGGGGGGCCCTCCTACAATGAGCAGTTCTTC
TRBJ2-1	-	-	TRBV7-7	CASSLGAGLYNEQFF	TGTGCTAGCAGCTTAGGCGCGGGGCTGTACAATGAGCAGTTCTTC
TRBJ2-5	-	-	TRBV7-3	CASSLSGTPQETQYF	TGTGCCAGCAGCTTAAGCGGGACCCCACAAGAGACCCAGTACTTC
TRBJ1-5	-	-	TRBV12-3/TRBV12-4	CASQGSGNQPQHF	TGTGCCAGCCAGGGGTCAGGCAATCAGCCCCAGCATTTT
TRBJ1-2	-	-	TRBV3-1/TRBV3-2	CASSQKGARLIF	TGTGCCAGCAGCCAAAAAGGGGCCCGGCTTATTTTC
TRBJ2-7	-	-	TRBV7-8	CASSRSGDYYEQYF	TGTGCCAGCAGTCGCTCAGGGGATTACTACGAGCAGTACTTC
TRBJ1-1	TRBD1	-	TRBV18	CASSPQGQLEAFF	TGTGCCAGCTCACCTCAGGGACAGCTTGAAGCTTTCTTT
TRBJ1-6	-	-	TRBV12-3/TRBV12-4	CARGNSPLHF	TGTGCCCGGGGGAATTCACCCCTCCACTTT
TRBJ2-1	TRBD2	-	TRBV4-2	CASSSSGGTYNEQFF	TGTGCCAGCAGTAGTAGCGGGGGGACCTACAATGAGCAGTTCTTC
TRBJ2-2	-	few	TRBV2	CASSVQGDGGELFF	TGTGCCAGCAGCGTACAGGGTGACGGCGGGGAGCTGTTTTTT
TRBJ2-1	TRBD1	-	TRBV19	CASSIRQGTNEQFF	TGTGCCAGTAGTATACGACAGGGAACCAATGAGCAGTTCTTC
TRBJ2-7	TRBD1	-	TRBV24-1	CATSDPVTGFQYF	TGTGCCACCAGTGACCCAGTGACAGGGTTCCAGTACTTC
TRBJ1-5	TRBD1	-	TRBV27	CASSPGTGGNQPQHF	TGTGCCAGCAGTCCCGGGACAGGGGGCAATCAGCCCCAGCATTTT
TRBJ2-1	TRBD2	-	TRBV7-2	CASSSSGVYEQFF	TGTGCCAGCAGCTCTAGCGGGGTTTATGAGCAGTTCTTC
TRBJ1-5	TRBD1	-	TRBV4-2	CASSLEGDRPTTEGNQPQHF	TGTGCCAGCAGCCTTGAGGGGGACAGGCCCACAACGGAGGGCAATCAGCCCCAGCATTTT
TRBJ2-3	TRBD1	once	TRBV25-1	CATRGDRGPDTQYF	TGTGCCACCAGAGGTGACAGGGGACCAGATACGCAGTATTTT
TRBJ1-1	-	-	TRBV27	CASSTRQTTEAFF	TGTGCCAGCAGTACCCGACAGACCACTGAAGCTTTCTTT
TRBJ1-5	-	-	TRBV27	CASSLGGSSSNQPQHF	TGTGCCAGCAGTTTAGGGGGGAGCTCTAGCAATCAGCCCCAGCATTTT
TRBJ2-3	TRBD2	-	TRBV7-9	CASRDNKRGALGTDTQYF	TGTGCCAGCAGAGATAACAAGCGGGGGGCCCTAGGCACAGATACGCAGTATTTT